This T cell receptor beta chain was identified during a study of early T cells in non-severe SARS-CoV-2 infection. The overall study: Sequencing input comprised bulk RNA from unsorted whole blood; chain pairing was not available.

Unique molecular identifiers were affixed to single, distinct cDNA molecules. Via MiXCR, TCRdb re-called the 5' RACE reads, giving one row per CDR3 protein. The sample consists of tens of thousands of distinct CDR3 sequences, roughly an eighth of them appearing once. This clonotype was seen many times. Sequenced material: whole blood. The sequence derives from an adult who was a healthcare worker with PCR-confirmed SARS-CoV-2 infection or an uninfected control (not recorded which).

CDR3 residues: CASSVIKETQYF. The CDR3 DNA reads TGTGCCAGCAGTGTCATAAAGGAGACCCAGTACTTC. The rearrangement links TRBV12-3 or TRBV12-4 to TRBJ2-5; D call uncertain. This CDR3 is built from 12 residues. V gave up 5 bases and J gave up 5 bases, with 9 bases separating them.